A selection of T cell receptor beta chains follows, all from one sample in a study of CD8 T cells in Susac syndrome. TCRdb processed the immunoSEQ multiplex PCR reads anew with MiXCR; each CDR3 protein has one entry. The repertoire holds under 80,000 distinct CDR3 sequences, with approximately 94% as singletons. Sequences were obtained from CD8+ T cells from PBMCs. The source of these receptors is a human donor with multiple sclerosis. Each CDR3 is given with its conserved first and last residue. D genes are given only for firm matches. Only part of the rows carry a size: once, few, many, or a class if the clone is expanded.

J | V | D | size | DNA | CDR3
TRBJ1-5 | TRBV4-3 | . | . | TGCGCCAGCAGCCAAGATCTTAAGGGGAACGGTCAGCCCCAGCATTTT | CASSQDLKGNGQPQHF
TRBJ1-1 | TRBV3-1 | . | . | TGTGCCAGCAGTCCAGGGGTTACGAACACTGAAGCTTTCTTT | CASSPGVTNTEAFF
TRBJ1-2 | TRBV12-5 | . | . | TGTGCTAGTGGTTTGCATGGAGCCTATGGCTACACCTTC | CASGLHGAYGYTF
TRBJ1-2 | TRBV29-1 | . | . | TGCAGCGTGAGGAGCGGGTCAGGACATGGCTACACCTTC | CSVRSGSGHGYTF
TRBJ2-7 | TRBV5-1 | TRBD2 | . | TGCGCCAGCAGCTTAACTAGCGGGAGCTCCTACGAGCAGTACTTC | CASSLTSGSSYEQYF
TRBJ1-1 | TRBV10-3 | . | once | TGTGCCATCAGTGAGTCGACGAGCGAGGTGAACACTGAAGCTTTCTTT | CAISESTSEVNTEAFF
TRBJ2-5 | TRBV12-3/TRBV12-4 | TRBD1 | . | TGTGCCAGCAGGCCAGGGGGCCGAGAGACCCAGTACTTC | CASRPGGRETQYF
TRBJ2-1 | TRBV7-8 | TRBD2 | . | TGTGCCAGCAGCGGGTTACTAGCGGGAGTAGTAAAATCCTACAATGAGCAGTTCTTC | CASSGLLAGVVKSYNEQFF
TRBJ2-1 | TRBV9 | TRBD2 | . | TGTGCCAGCAGCGACGGGACTAGCGGGAGTGGCTACAATGAGCAGTTCTTC | CASSDGTSGSGYNEQFF
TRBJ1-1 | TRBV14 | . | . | TGTGCCAGCAGCCAAGGACGGGGTTCTGAAGCTTTCTTT | CASSQGRGSEAFF